This T cell receptor beta chain stems from a study of cytomegalovirus exposure and HLA in healthy donors (dated by TCRdb to about 2017). Study-level background: In an earlier analysis of some 610 of the donors, approximately 260 Gb of sequence data and about 110 million unique TCR beta sequences from about 190 million T cells were reported. The study aimed to test whether cataloging public T cell receptors could reveal signatures of past pathogen exposure. Every repertoire in the discovery cohort had been generated on one and the same sequencing platform. Donor age, sex, ethnicity and CMV serostatus were compiled together with the repertoire data. An earlier analysis of roughly 600 of the donors used high-throughput TCR beta sequencing to judge whether each TCR beta V gene segment behaved as functional or pseudogenic. An early release covering just under 650 HLA-typed donors comprised approximately 300 gigabases of sequencing data and around 85 million unique TCR sequences. To predict cytomegalovirus infection status, the study brought together high-throughput TCR immunosequencing, statistical association of individual TCRs with disease status, and machine learning. The number of typed donors differed by locus: about 620-630 for A, B, C, DRB1 and DQB1; approximately 520 for DQA1; fewer than 610 for DPA1; and around 490 for DPB1. The study profiled the T cell repertoires of fewer than 850 subjects by immunosequencing and related them to cytomegalovirus serostatus. In a later analysis, previously published TCR beta repertoires from about 670 donors were re-analyzed and high-resolution HLA genotyping was added so that TCR occurrence patterns could be studied. In addition to the first cohort of 666 subjects, a separate validation cohort of approximately 120 different subjects was used. Of the roughly 400 genotyped donors, over 65% fell in the genetic ancestry cluster associated with self-reported Caucasian donors. Five DR-DQ haplotypes were treated as single units for association and clustering because of strong linkage in the cohort. The later analysis used no new phenotypic data to find candidate immune exposures, relying instead on TCR beta sequences and their occurrence across donors. HLA typing included class I and class II loci at four-digit resolution. A later genetic analysis took genome-wide SNP genotypes for about three fifths of the 666 donors and used that subset as a discovery cohort. Among several hundred genotyped donors of the cohort, an average of approximately 220,000 unique TCR beta nucleotide sequences was sequenced per donor, of which approximately 18% were non-productive.

What the work shows at the level of the full study, not this receptor alone: The classifier was reported to diagnose cytomegalovirus status with high specificity and sensitivity in both the original cohort and the validation cohort. Correlated functional status among segregating V segments might be attributable to linkage disequilibrium, but an unknown experimental factor could not be ruled out. An association between a missense DCLRE1C variant and V-gene and J-gene trimming of TCR beta chains was found in a later genetic analysis and replicated in an independent cohort. Broadly in line with IMGT annotations, most TCR beta V segments showed up in productive rearrangements about 90% or about 30% of the time in an earlier analysis of a few hundred of the donors. Most CMV-associated TCR beta chains appeared to be HLA-restricted in a later analysis, and the HLA associations seemed to be driven largely by CMV exposure. A total of 150 or so TCR beta chains were listed by the study as associated with cytomegalovirus. In vitro tests confirmed that a few of the cytomegalovirus-associated TCR beta chains recognize cytomegalovirus antigens. Compared with the roughly 710-donor mean, donors in an Asian-associated ancestry cluster had fewer N-insertions in productive TCRs, according to a later genetic analysis. Several of the top co-occurrence clusters appeared to be linked to parvovirus B19, influenza, CMV and Epstein-Barr virus, according to a later analysis. In a later analysis, around 17,000 TCR beta sequences were associated with specific HLA alleles at a false discovery rate of 0.05. While some public TCRs were present in many individuals, most TCR sequences turned up only very rarely across donors. A group of highly shared sequence variants was considered likely to be a technical artifact of the sequencing pipeline. The authors suggested that the approach could potentially be extended to other disease states and immunological phenotypes. In a later analysis, TCR association rates were found to vary across HLA loci, with the most associated TCRs seen for DRB1 alleles and the fewest for HLA-C alleles. In a later analysis, HLA-associated TCR beta chains showed more clonal expansion and lower generation probabilities than non-associated chains that were equally common. Because some donors lacked HLA typing at each locus, the association tests relied only on the typed subset. Roughly uniform sequencing depth across donors was assumed in presence/absence analyses, although this assumption may not hold. About 17 rarely observed V segments, including chromosome 9 orphons, were excluded from the earlier analysis of a few hundred of the donors because counts were too low. Strong co-occurrence of HLA alleles, especially DR and DQ, made assigning TCR associations to individual alleles difficult. CMV serostatus was the only immune exposure information available for the cohort. Because the 87-base-pair reads could not distinguish some IMGT-functional V segments, including TRBV6-2 and TRBV6-3, those segments were excluded. A further reported finding was that TCR beta sequences accurately predicted the HLA-A and HLA-B alleles for most subjects in the first cohort. Only TCR beta chains were sequenced in this cohort, and the absence of alpha or paired-chain data limited detectable features.

In total, over 600 healthy bone marrow donors made up the cohort. At the time of sampling, all cohort members were nominally healthy, though unrecorded immune exposures were likely present. The donor was CMV seronegative and was included in the group of several hundred seronegative cohort members. Each donor provided a peripheral blood sample, and peripheral blood mononuclear cells were used for TCR beta sequencing. The Qiagen DNeasy Blood Extraction Kit was used to extract genomic DNA from the blood cell samples. In regard to this clone: Its binding antigen is unknown. Compared with germline, one end of the junction differs, possibly owing to a read error.

The method behind the library was the immunoSEQ multiplex PCR assay. For the multiplex PCR, a mixture combining 60 forward primers for TCR Vbeta segments and 13 reverse primers for TCR Jbeta segments was used. The CDR3 region of rearranged TCR beta genes was amplified from genomic DNA by a multiplex PCR assay. The amplified TCR beta libraries were sequenced on the Illumina HiSeq System as 87-base-pair reads. Per the source publication's procedure: A later analysis tallied approximately 87 million unique TCR beta chains across the 700 or so repertoires, and around 9.9 million of those chains were shared by two or more donors. To remove PCR and sequencing errors, raw reads were error-corrected and collapsed into unique sequences using a nearest-neighbor algorithm that merged closely related sequences. CDR3 sequences were aligned to IMGT reference sequences to assign V, D and J gene segments. For a sequence to be retained, a match of at least six nucleotides to both a V gene segment and a J gene segment was required. A rearrangement was called productive if the CDR3 had no stop codons and remained in frame with V and J, and every other rearrangement was called non-productive. CDR3 was defined by IMGT convention, running from the second conserved V-encoded cysteine to the conserved J-encoded phenylalanine. Sequences without an unambiguous match to a single V gene segment were excluded from the earlier analysis of about 640 of the donors. An earlier analysis of a few hundred of the donors classified V segments as functional when productive rearrangements were above 56.7% and as segregating when the standard deviation between donors was above 5%. A statistical classification framework was built to diagnose cytomegalovirus status from the catalog of TCR beta chain sequences. In a later analysis, V and J genes were assigned by comparing TCR nucleotide sequences against IMGT/GENE-DB human TR gene sequences. A later analysis assigned CDR3 sequences and most-parsimonious VDJ recombination scenarios with the TCRdist pipeline. In a later analysis, each TCR beta chain was defined by its CDR3 amino acid sequence together with its V-gene family, and reads lacking a unique V-gene family were excluded. As a way to deal with suspected cross-contamination and a sequencing artifact, a later analysis dropped hundreds of nucleotide sequences that were highly shared and had low generation probability. In a later analysis, a clonal expansion index for each public chain was calculated from normalized within-repertoire ranks of inferred template counts. In a later analysis, generation probabilities were computed with a VDJ recombination model fitted to out-of-frame rearrangements, and the resulting probabilities were checked against IGoR. In a later analysis, TCR-TCR, TCR-HLA and TCR-CMV co-occurrence was scored with hypergeometric tests, and a repertoire-size bias correction was applied to TCR pairs. A later analysis estimated false discovery rates by permuting HLA or CMV assignments 20 times. In a later analysis, co-occurring TCRs were grouped using DBSCAN, with TCRdist sequence similarity added in when clustering inside HLA-allele-positive subsets. Co-occurrence clustering excluded repertoires with fewer than 30,000 or more than 120,000 public chains, plus five with anomalous nucleotide sharing. Sourced from immuneACCESS, this table was stored by TCRdb with only in-frame sequences that have V and J called. A share of the clones is absent; for the studies checked, an unresolved V gene accounts for under half, and the remainder has no known explanation. V, J and clone size were drawn from that table, and D and trimming were deduced from the DNA. The sample profile shows around 140,000 clones; around 75% of them were found once. In total, the top ten clones hold 1.5% to 2% of the sample.

CDR1 and CDR2 are read off the germline V gene as SGHVS and FQNEAQ. From cysteine to phenylalanine, the CDR3 is 16 amino acids long. The kept DNA is CDR3 alone, 48 bases in frame from the first base. The chain couples TRBV7-8 to TRBJ2-2, with the identity of the D gene unclear. Material for sequencing was PBMCs. The source is a woman aged 18-35 years in good health and CMV-seronegative. The DNA sequence is TGTGCCAGCAGCTTAATGGCGAGGTCGAACGCCGGGGAGCTGTTTTTT. It specifies CASSLMARSNAGELFF.